This note documents a single TCR beta chain sequence. Its cognate antigen is unknown. This CDR3 region has 15 residues. From germline, CDR1 is SEHNR and CDR2 FQNEAQ (reference sequence). V shed 0 bases and J 4 bases; nucleotides not matched to a gene: 3. The sample is drawn from a study of somatic mutations in cytotoxic T cells in rheumatoid arthritis. Study-wide background: Patient blood (roughly 32 ml EDTA) was drawn right after diagnosis, before any treatment. Findings of the study overall: In the expanded CD8+ clones, the antigen targets remained unknown.

Per the study methods: Expanded CD8+ clones from patients, those larger than 1%, seldom had a match among published virus-specific TCRB sequences. Clones were sequenced by immunoSEQ multiplex PCR, and TCRdb holds only the in-frame ones, with some missing. Clone size and the V and J calls come from that table; the DNA yielded D and trimming. The sample lists more than 10,000 clones, approximately 84% occurring once. The sequence was collected from an adult with rheumatoid arthritis. The gene calls are TRBV7-9 and TRBJ2-3; 8 bases agree with TRBD1. The sequenced sample consisted of CD8+ T cells sorted from blood. CDR3 DNA sequence: TGTGCCAGCAGCTTAGCCCGGACAGGGTCAGATACGCAGTATTTT. Protein: CASSLARTGSDTQYF.